The sample holds one count of the clone carrying this TCR beta chain. Its antigen remains unknown. This entry belongs to a study of cytomegalovirus exposure and HLA in healthy donors. Background on the study: Some 85 million unique TCRs, all from HLA-typed donors, were included in an early release of the data.

Study-wide findings and caveats: Presence/absence analyses treated sequencing depth as roughly uniform across donors. The study designated 150 to 200 TCR beta chains cytomegalovirus-associated.

PCR amplification relied on 60 Vbeta primers (plus 13 Jbeta primers). The data were produced by immunoSEQ multiplex PCR, yet TCRdb's version contains in-frame clones alone and is incomplete. The data contain some 140,000 clones, around 80% of them singletons. CDR1 is SGDLS, CDR2 YYNGEE, per germline. The CDR3 covers 16 residues. V lost 1 base and J lost 2; bases outside the gene matches: 5. This chain links TRBV9 with TRBJ2-3; 9 nucleotides align to TRBD2. This receptor was taken from a male donor in good health and CMV-seropositive. What was sequenced was PBMCs. The CDR3 nucleotides are TGTGCCAGCAGCGTATTGCGGGGGGGACTCACAGATACGCAGTATTTT. Translating gives CASSVLRGGLTDTQYF.